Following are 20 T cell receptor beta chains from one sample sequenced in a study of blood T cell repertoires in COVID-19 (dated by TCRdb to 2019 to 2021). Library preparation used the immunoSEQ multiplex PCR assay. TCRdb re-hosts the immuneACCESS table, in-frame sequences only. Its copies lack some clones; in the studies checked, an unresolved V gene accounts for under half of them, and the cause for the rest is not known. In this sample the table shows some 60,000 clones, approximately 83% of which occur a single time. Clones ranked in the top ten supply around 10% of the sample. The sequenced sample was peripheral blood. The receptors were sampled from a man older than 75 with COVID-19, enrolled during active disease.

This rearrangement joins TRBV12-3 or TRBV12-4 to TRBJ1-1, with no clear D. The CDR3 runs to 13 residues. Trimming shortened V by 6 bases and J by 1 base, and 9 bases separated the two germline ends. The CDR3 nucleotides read TGTGCCAGCAGGGCTAACAGGAACACTGAAGCTTTCTTT. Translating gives CASRANRNTEAFF.

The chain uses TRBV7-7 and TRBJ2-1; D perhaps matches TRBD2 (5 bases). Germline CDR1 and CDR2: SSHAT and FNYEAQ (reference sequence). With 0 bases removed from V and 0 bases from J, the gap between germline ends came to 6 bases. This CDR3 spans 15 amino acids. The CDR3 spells CASSLAGISYNEQFF. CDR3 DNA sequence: TGTGCCAGCAGCTTAGCCGGGATCTCCTACAATGAGCAGTTCTTC.

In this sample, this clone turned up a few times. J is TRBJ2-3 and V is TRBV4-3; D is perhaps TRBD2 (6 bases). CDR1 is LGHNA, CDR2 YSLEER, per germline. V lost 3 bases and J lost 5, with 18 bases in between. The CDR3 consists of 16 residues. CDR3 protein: CASSHPTGTGGDTQYF. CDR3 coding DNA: TGCGCCAGCAGCCACCCCACTGGGACTGGCGGAGATACGCAGTATTTT.

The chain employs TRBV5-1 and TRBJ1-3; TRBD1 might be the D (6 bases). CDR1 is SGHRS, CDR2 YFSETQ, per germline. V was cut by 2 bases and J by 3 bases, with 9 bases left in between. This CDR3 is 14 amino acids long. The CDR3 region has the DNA TGCGCCAGCAGCTTACAGGGAAGTGGAAACACCATATATTTT. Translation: CASSLQGSGNTIYF.

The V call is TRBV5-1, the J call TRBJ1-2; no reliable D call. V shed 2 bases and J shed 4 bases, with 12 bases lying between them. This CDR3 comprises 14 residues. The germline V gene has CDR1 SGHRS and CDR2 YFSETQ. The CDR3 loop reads CASSFVKGGYGYTF. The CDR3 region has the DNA TGCGCCAGCAGCTTTGTCAAGGGAGGCTATGGCTACACCTTC.

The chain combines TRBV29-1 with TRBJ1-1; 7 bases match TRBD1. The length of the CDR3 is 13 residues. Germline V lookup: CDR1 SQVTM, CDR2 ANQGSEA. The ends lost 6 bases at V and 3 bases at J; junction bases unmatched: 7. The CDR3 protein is CSVPDRVHTEAFF. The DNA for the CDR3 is TGCAGCGTCCCCGACAGGGTCCACACTGAAGCTTTCTTT.

The CDR3: CASSLLARSNTGELFF. The CDR3 nucleotides are TGTGCCAGCAGCTTACTAGCGAGATCGAACACCGGGGAGCTGTTTTTT. The rearrangement joins TRBV7-8 to TRBJ2-2; a weak D match, TRBD2 (6 bases). V was cut by 2 bases and J by 0 bases, with 10 bases left in between. Germline assignment: CDR1 SGHVS and CDR2 FQNEAQ. This CDR3 is 16 amino acids long.

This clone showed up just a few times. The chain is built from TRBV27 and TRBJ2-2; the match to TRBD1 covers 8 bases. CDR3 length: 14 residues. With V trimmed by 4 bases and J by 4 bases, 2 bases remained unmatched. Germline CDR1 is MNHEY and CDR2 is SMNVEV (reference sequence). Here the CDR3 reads CASSYDRGTGELFF. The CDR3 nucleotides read TGTGCCAGCAGTTACGACAGGGGCACCGGGGAGCTGTTTTTT.

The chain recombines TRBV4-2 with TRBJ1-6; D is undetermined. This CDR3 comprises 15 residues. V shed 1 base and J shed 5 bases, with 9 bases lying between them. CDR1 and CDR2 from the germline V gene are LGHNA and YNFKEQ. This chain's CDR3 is CASSQVSSNNSPLHF. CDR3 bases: TGTGCCAGCAGCCAAGTCTCCAGTAATAATTCACCCCTCCACTTT.

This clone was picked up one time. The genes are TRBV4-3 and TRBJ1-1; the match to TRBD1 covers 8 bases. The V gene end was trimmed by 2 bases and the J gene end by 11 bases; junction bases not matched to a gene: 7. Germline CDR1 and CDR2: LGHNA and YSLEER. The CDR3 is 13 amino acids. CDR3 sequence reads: CASSQREQGAAFF. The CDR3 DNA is TGCGCCAGCAGCCAAAGAGAGCAGGGGGCCGCTTTCTTT.

CDR3 in DNA: TGTGCCATCGGGACTGCTGGCTACACCTTC. It codes for CAIGTAGYTF. The chain combines TRBV6-6 with TRBJ1-2, with a possible D match to TRBD1 (5 bases). The V and J ends lost 10 bases and 7 bases respectively, with 10 bases between them. This CDR3 spans 10 amino acids. CDR1 is MNHNY, CDR2 SVGAGI, per germline (reference sequence).

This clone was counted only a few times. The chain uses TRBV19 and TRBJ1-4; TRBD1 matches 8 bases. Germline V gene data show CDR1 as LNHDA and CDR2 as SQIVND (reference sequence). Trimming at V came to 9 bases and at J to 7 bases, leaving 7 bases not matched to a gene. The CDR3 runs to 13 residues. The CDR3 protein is CASRDRGGEKLFF. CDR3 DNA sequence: TGTGCCAGCAGAGACAGGGGCGGTGAAAAACTGTTTTTT.

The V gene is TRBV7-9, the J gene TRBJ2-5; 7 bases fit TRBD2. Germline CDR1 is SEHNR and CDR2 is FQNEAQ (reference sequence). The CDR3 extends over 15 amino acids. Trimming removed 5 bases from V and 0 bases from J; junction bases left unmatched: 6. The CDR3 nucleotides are TGTGCCAGCAGCCCCAGACTAGCCGACCAAGAGACCCAGTACTTC. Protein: CASSPRLADQETQYF.

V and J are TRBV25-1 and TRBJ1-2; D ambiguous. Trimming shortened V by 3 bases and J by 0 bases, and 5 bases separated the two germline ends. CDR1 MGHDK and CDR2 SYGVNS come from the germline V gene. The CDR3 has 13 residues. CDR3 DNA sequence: TGTGCCAGCAGTGATCACTCTAACTATGGCTACACCTTC. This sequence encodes CASSDHSNYGYTF.

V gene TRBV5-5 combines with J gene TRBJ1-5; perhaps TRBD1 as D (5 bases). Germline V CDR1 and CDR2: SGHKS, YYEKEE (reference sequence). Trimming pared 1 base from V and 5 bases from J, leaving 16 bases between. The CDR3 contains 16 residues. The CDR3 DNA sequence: TGTGCCAGCAGCTTGCGATGGTCGGGGGTGGATCAGCCCCAGCATTTT. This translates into CASSLRWSGVDQPQHF.

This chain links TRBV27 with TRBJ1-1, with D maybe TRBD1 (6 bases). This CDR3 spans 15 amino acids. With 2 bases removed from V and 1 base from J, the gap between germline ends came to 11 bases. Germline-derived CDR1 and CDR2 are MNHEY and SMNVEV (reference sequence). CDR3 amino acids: CASSLNGGRNTEAFF. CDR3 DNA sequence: TGTGCCAGCAGTTTAAATGGGGGCAGGAACACTGAAGCTTTCTTT.

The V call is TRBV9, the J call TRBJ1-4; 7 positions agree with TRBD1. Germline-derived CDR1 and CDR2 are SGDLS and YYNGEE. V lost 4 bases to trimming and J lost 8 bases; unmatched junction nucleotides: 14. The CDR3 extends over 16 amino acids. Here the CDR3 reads CASSPFIDRASEKLFF. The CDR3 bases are TGTGCCAGCAGCCCCTTTATAGACAGGGCGAGCGAAAAACTGTTTTTT.

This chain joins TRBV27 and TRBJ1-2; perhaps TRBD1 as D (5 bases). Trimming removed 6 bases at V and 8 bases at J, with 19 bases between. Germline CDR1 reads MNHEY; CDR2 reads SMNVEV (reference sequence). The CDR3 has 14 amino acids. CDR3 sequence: CASSPPGGVGGYTF. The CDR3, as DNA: TGTGCCAGCAGCCCGCCGGGGGGAGTCGGCGGCTACACCTTC.

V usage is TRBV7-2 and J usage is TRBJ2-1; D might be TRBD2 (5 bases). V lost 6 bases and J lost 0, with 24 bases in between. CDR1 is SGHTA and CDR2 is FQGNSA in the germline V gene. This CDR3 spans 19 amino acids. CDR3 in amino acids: CASRSPSASGSSSYNEQFF. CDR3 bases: TGTGCCAGCAGGTCCCCCTCGGCGAGCGGATCGAGCTCCTACAATGAGCAGTTCTTC.

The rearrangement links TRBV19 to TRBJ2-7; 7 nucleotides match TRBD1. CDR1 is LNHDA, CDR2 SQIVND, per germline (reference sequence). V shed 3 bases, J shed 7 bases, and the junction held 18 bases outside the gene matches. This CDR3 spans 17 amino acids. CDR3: CASSISELGTEVGEQYF. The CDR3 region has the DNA TGTGCCAGTAGTATCTCCGAACTCGGGACAGAAGTAGGGGAGCAGTACTTC.